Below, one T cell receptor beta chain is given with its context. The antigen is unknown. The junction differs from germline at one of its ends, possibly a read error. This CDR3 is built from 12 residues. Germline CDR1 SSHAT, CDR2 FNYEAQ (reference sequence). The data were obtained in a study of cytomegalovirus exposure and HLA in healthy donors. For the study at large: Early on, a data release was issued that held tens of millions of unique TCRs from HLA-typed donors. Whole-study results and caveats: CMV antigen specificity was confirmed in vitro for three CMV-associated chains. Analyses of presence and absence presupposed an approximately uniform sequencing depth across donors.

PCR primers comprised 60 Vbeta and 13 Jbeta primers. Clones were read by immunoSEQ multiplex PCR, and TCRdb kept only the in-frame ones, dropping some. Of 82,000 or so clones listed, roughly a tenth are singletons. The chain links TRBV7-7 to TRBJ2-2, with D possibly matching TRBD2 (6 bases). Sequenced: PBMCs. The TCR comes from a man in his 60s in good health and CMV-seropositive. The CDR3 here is CASSSGAGELFF. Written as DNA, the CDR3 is TGTGCTAGCAGCTCGGGGGCCGGGGAGCTGTTTTTT.